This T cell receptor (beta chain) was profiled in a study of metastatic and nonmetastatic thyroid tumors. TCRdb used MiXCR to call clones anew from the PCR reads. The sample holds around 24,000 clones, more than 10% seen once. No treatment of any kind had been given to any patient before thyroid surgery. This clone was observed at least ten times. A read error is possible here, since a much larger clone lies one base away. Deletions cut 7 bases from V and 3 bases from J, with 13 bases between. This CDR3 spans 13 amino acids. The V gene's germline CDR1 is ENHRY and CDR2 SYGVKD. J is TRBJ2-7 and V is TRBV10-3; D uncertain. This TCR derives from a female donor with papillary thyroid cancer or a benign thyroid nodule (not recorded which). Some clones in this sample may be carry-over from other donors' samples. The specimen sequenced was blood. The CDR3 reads CAINSDGFYEQYF. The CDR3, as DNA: TGTGCCATCAACAGCGACGGATTCTACGAGCAGTACTTC.